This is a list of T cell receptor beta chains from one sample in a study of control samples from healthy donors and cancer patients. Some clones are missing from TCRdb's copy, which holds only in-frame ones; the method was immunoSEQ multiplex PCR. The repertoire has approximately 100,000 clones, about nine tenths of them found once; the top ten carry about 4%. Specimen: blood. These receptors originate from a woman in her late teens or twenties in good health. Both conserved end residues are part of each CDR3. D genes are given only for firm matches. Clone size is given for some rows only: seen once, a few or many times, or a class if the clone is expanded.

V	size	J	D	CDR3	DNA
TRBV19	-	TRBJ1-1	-	CASSTPREENTEAFF	TGTGCCAGTAGTACCCCGCGAGAAGAGAACACTGAAGCTTTCTTT
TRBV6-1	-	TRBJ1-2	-	CASSDPRTIEGYTF	TGTGCCAGCAGTGACCCTAGGACAATTGAAGGCTACACCTTC
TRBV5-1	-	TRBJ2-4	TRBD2	CASSQVGGAGIQYF	TGCGCCAGCAGCCAGGTCGGGGGGGCTGGCATTCAGTACTTC
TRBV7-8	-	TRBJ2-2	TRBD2	CASSIAGDPTFGELFF	TGTGCCAGCAGCATCGCGGGGGACCCAACGTTCGGGGAGCTGTTTTTT
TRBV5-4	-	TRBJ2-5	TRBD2	CASSQRAGGEETQYF	TGTGCCAGCAGCCAACGGGCGGGGGGGGAGGAGACCCAGTACTTC
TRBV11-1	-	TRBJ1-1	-	CASSAAEGNTEAFF	TGTGCCAGCAGCGCCGCGGAGGGGAACACTGAAGCTTTCTTT
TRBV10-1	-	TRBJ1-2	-	CASSNHGYTF	TGCGCCAGCAGTAACCATGGCTACACCTTC
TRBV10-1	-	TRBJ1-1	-	CASKGSLNTEAFF	TGCGCCAGCAAAGGTAGTTTGAACACTGAAGCTTTCTTT
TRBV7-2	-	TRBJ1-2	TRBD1	CASSLAPGQRYGYTF	TGTGCCAGCAGCTTAGCCCCGGGACAGCGCTATGGCTACACCTTC
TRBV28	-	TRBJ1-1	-	CASSLQLTEAFF	TGTGCCAGCAGTTTACAACTAACTGAAGCTTTCTTT
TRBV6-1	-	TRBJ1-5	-	CASSEEAAVNQPQHF	TGTGCCAGCAGTGAAGAGGCGGCTGTCAATCAGCCCCAGCATTTT
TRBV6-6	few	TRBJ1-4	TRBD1	CASSYRPGQEDEKLFF	TGTGCCAGCAGCTATCGACCGGGACAGGAGGATGAAAAACTGTTTTTT
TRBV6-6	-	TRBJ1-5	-	CASSYSGQGSLPQHF	TGTGCCAGCAGTTACTCGGGCCAGGGTTCGTTGCCCCAGCATTTT
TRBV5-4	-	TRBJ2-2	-	CASAGQMNTGELFF	TGTGCCAGCGCGGGACAGATGAACACCGGGGAGCTGTTTTTT
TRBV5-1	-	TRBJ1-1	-	CASSLVAGPNTEAFF	TGCGCCAGCAGCTTGGTGGCCGGGCCCAACACTGAAGCTTTCTTT
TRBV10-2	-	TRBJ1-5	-	CASGSDTPSMPQHF	TGCGCCAGCGGGTCTGACACGCCTTCAATGCCCCAGCATTTT
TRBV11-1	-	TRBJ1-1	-	CASSSDTTEAFF	TGTGCCAGCAGCTCGGACACCACTGAAGCTTTCTTT
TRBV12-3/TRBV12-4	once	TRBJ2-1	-	CASTSGGRRAFF	TGTGCCAGCACCTCCGGAGGTCGCCGTGCGTTCTTC
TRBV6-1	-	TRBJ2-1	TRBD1	CASSERLGGLINEQFF	TGTGCCAGCAGTGAACGGTTAGGGGGCCTCATCAATGAGCAGTTCTTC
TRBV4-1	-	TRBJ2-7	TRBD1	CASSQDGGQASGEQYF	TGCGCCAGCAGCCAAGATGGCGGACAGGCCTCGGGGGAGCAGTACTTC
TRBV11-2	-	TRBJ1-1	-	CASSLGAGRVNTEAFF	TGTGCCAGCAGCTTAGGAGCAGGCAGGGTAAACACTGAAGCTTTCTTT
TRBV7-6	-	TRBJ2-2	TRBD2	CASSLRLAGNTGELFF	TGTGCCAGCAGCTTGCGACTAGCGGGGAACACCGGGGAGCTGTTTTTT
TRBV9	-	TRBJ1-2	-	CASSASYGYTF	TGTGCCAGCAGCGCGTCCTATGGCTACACCTTC
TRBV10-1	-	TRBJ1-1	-	CATETNTEAFF	TGCGCCACGGAGACGAACACTGAAGCTTTCTTT
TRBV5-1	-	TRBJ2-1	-	CASSPEASQYNEQFF	TGCGCCAGCAGCCCGGAGGCTAGCCAATACAATGAGCAGTTCTTC
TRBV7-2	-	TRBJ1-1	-	CASSLGAGVNTEAFF	TGTGCCAGCAGCTTAGGGGCAGGGGTGAACACTGAAGCTTTCTTT
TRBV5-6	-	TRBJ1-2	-	CASSLWAGHGYTF	TGTGCCAGCAGCTTGTGGGCAGGGCATGGCTACACCTTC
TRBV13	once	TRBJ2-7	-	CASCLRGGDRSQYF	TGTGCCAGCTGCCTAAGAGGCGGGGACAGAAGCCAGTACTTC
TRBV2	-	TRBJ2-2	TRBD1	CASSIQGASNTGELFF	TGTGCCAGCAGTATACAGGGGGCCTCGAACACCGGGGAGCTGTTTTTT
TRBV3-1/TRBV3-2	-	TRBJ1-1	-	CASSQGAGEAFF	TGTGCCAGCAGCCAGGGGGCGGGAGAAGCTTTCTTT
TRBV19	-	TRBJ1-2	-	CASNRGGFGTYYGYTF	TGTGCCAGTAATCGAGGGGGTTTCGGTACCTACTATGGCTACACCTTC
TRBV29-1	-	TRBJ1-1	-	CSVEIPQNTEAFF	TGCAGCGTTGAGATCCCTCAGAACACTGAAGCTTTCTTT
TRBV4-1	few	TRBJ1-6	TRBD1	CASSQVHRGPPLHF	TGCGCCAGCAGCCAAGTACACAGGGGGCCACCCCTCCACTTT
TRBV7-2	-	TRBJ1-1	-	CASSLGPAPTRGTEAFF	TGTGCCAGCAGCTTAGGCCCAGCACCAACTAGGGGAACTGAAGCTTTCTTT
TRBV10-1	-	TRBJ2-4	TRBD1	CASSEGTGDGNIQYF	TGCGCCAGCAGTGAGGGGACAGGAGACGGAAACATTCAGTACTTC
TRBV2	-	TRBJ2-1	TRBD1	CARERSGQGNTYNEQFF	TGTGCCAGGGAGCGCTCGGGACAGGGGAACACCTACAATGAGCAGTTCTTC
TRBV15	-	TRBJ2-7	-	CATSGTGTYEQYF	TGTGCCACCAGCGGGACGGGGACCTACGAGCAGTACTTC
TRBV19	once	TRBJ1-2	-	CASSIRQTYYGYTF	TGTGCCAGTAGTATTAGGCAGACTTACTATGGCTACACCTTC
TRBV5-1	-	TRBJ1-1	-	CASSSTPQGRARNTEAFF	TGCGCCAGCAGCTCAACCCCGCAGGGGCGGGCGAGGAACACTGAAGCTTTCTTT
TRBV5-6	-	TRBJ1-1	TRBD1	CASSGQGGLNTEAFF	TGTGCCAGCAGCGGACAGGGCGGGTTGAACACTGAAGCTTTCTTT
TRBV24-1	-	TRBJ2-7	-	CATSDPGRGNPYEQYF	TGTGCCACCAGTGACCCCGGCCGGGGGAACCCTTACGAGCAGTACTTC
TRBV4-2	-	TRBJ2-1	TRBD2	CASSQDDSGGANEQFF	TGTGCCAGCAGCCAAGATGACAGCGGGGGGGCCAATGAGCAGTTCTTC